This T cell receptor (delta chain) was profiled in a study of gamma-delta chains in newborns, infants, children. About the research overall: Polyclonal expansion of innate γδ T cells after birth follows microbial exposure.

CDR3 length: 24 residues. The ends lost 0 bases at V and 2 bases at J; junction bases unmatched: 21. Looked up from germline, CDR1 is GEAIGNYY and CDR2 is EKD. TCRdb repeated clone calling on the reads with CATT. The repertoire consists of around 5,000 delta-chain clones, with 2.5% to 3% occurring once and the leading ten covering roughly an eighth. V gene TRDV2 combines with J gene TRDJ3; 10 nucleotides match TRDD3. The sample taken for sequencing was blood. This TCR was sampled from a child who was a newborn, infant or young child, either healthy, febrile or measles-vaccinated (not recorded which). In DNA form, the CDR3 reads TGTGCCTGTGACACCGCGATTGTGCCCTCAGGCAGGGGGATACGCCCCTGGGACACCCGACAGATGTTTTTC. This encodes CACDTAIVPSGRGIRPWDTRQMFF.